The subject of this entry is one TCR beta chain. Its antigen remains unknown. Libraries were made from TCR beta cDNA, and they carried unique molecular identifiers. MiXCR, run by TCRdb on the PCR reads, gives a single entry per CDR3 protein. This sample has approximately 250,000 distinct CDR3 sequences; 35% to 40% occur once, and the top ten carry around 4.8%. Germline lookup yields CDR1 LGHDT and CDR2 YNNKEL (reference sequence). Trimming stripped 2 bases from V and 5 bases from J, with 10 bases between. This CDR3 has 14 residues. The sample belongs to a study of post-analysis software for immune sequencing data. Study-level findings and limits: Five TRBV segments occurring more often in patients than controls included TRBV5-6, TRBV5-1 and TRBV20-1.

The sample comprised blood. The sequence derives from a girl under 18 with multiple sclerosis. The rearrangement uses TRBV3-1 and TRBJ2-1; TRBD2 is a possible D gene (5 bases). The DNA for the CDR3 is TGTGCCAGCAGCCAACCCCCTAGCAACAATGAGCAGTTCTTC. Translating it yields CASSQPPSNNEQFF.